This paragraph reports one TCR beta chain. Its antigen is unknown. Within one base of it there is no much larger clone, and no base qualities were kept. The data stem from a study of T-cell reconstitution after alpha-beta-depleted transplantation in children (dated by TCRdb to 2015 to 2016). With regard to the full study: T-cell immune reconstitution after TCRalphabeta/CD19-depleted allogeneic hematopoietic cell transplantation in children was quantitatively tracked in the study by means of TCR repertoire profiling. Paper-wide results and their limitations: The frequencies of hyperexpanded clones fell over the following months, and after one year, T-cell counts and TCRbeta diversity were mostly attributed to newly produced T cells. In some patients, the high TCRbeta diversity seen at day 60 was put down to recipient T cells and intrathymic progenitors that had survived conditioning. The apparently early alphabetaT-cell count recovery about two months after transplant was reportedly dependent on only several hundred rapidly expanded clones derived from non-depleted graft cells.

The germline V gene (reference sequence) yields DFQATT for CDR1 and SNEGSKA for CDR2. Spanning cysteine to phenylalanine, the CDR3 consists of 16 amino acids. Only CDR3 DNA is held: 48 bases, read in frame from base 1. The junction shows trimming of 6 bases on V and 9 bases on J, and the gene matches do not reach 14 bases of it. Read against the paper, the sample's treatment or condition label means: allogeneic hematopoietic cell transplantation with graft depleted of TCRalphabeta T cells and CD19 B cells. The children who served as transplant recipients had been given grafts of TCRalphabeta/CD19-depleted allogeneic hematopoietic cells. Libraries were constructed by PCR. Instrument on record: Illumina HiSeq 2500. TCR library preparation used molecular barcoding, with unique molecular identifiers applied to normalize quantification of the TCRbeta repertoire. TCRdb handled the public reads itself, with Q25 trimming in fastp and clone calling in MiXCR, and kept productive beta chains. Rows are combined by CDR3 protein, so each entry shows the most common genes and DNA. This sample lists about 460,000 distinct CDR3 sequences; approximately 10% were detected once. Together, the top ten hold less than 15% of the sample.

This TCR was sampled from a female patient between 2 and 15 years old who had a stem cell transplant for aplastic anemia, so the T cells may come from the graft donor. Recombination connected TRBV20-1 to TRBJ2-3, and TRBD2 matches 14 of the central bases. The material was PBMCs, mostly from graft donor cells, obtained 180 days after TCRalphabeta/CD19-depleted stem cell transplant. The CDR3 here reads CSAPRTSGRPFETQYF. Here is the DNA: TGCAGTGCCCCTAGGACTAGCGGGAGGCCCTTCGAGACGCAGTATTTT.